What follows is one T cell receptor beta chain and its context. Its target is unknown. The data were taken from a study of cytomegalovirus exposure and HLA in healthy donors. Study-wide results and limits: Accounts indicate the classifier identified cytomegalovirus status with strong specificity and sensitivity. In vitro testing confirmed a few CMV-associated chains as specific for CMV antigens. In a later analysis, TCR beta V- and J-gene trimming showed a link to a missense DCLRE1C variant.

The CDR3 has 17 residues. With V trimmed by 5 bases and J by 0 bases, 11 bases remained unmatched. CDR1 SGHAT and CDR2 FQNNGV come from the germline V gene. Use of 60 Vbeta and 13 Jbeta primers characterized the PCR. The assay was immunoSEQ multiplex PCR, and TCRdb's table has in-frame clones only and misses some. The sample lists a few hundred thousand clones; about four fifths were seen once. Healthy individuals who donated bone marrow served as the donors. The sample taken for sequencing was PBMCs. This clonotype was obtained from a young man in good health and CMV-seronegative. The chain combines TRBV11-2 with TRBJ2-5; TRBD2 matches at 8 bases. CDR3 in amino acids: CASSSTQRGRYQETQYF. The CDR3 nucleotides read TGTGCCAGCAGCAGCACTCAGCGGGGGCGGTACCAAGAGACCCAGTACTTC.